Sequencing of this T cell receptor beta chain was carried out in a study of T-cell reconstitution after alpha-beta-depleted transplantation in children. Study findings and constraints: In patients about two months after transplant, alpha-beta T cells reportedly arose from several hundred expanded graft clones. Several patients had high TCRbeta diversity at day 60; it came from surviving recipient T cells and thymic progenitors. Hyperexpanded clones declined; after one year, newly produced T cells mostly supplied diversity.

This clonotype was recorded a few times. Antigen specificity is unknown. This sample's TCRbeta library carried unique molecular identifier barcodes. TCRdb analysed the PCR reads with MiXCR anew, one entry per CDR3 protein. The top ten hold 36% of the sample, which has a few hundred thousand distinct CDR3 sequences, more than 20% seen once. V lost 6 bases and J 6 bases, leaving 12 bases between the germline ends. This CDR3 has 13 residues. The germline gives CDR1 MNHNS, CDR2 SASEGT. This rearrangement joins TRBV6-1 to TRBJ2-1; weak D call: TRBD1 (6 bases). The source of this sequence is a boy in the first two years of life with Wiskott-Aldrich syndrome, due to receive a stem cell transplant. Sequencing was performed on PBMCs, taken before TCRalphabeta/CD19-depleted stem cell transplant. The CDR3 here is CASRQGSVNEQFF. The DNA for the CDR3 is TGTGCCAGCAGGCAGGGGTCGGTCAATGAGCAGTTCTTC.